Below, 32 T cell receptor beta chains from the same sample are listed, as sequenced in a study of shared clonotypes between healthy human individuals. This table comes from immunoSEQ multiplex PCR, and its TCRdb copy is limited to in-frame clones, with some not included. The table shows more than 2 million clones, with around 93% occurring only once. The naive CD8 fraction comprised CD45RO-negative cells positively selected for CCR7 and excluded terminally differentiated effector memory CD45RA+ cells. Input material: naive CD8+ T cells from PBMCs. These receptors all come from a man between 18 and 29 years old in good health. Some clones in this sample may be carry-over from other donors' samples.

This chain connects TRBV9 to TRBJ2-1; the match to TRBD2 covers 7 bases. The length of the CDR3 is 15 residues. Germline CDR1 reads SGDLS; CDR2 reads YYNGEE. V shed 4 bases, J shed 3 bases, and the junction held 7 bases outside the gene matches. CDR3: CASSFLAEHYNEQFF. Here the CDR3 DNA reads TGTGCCAGCAGCTTCCTAGCGGAGCACTACAATGAGCAGTTCTTC.

This chain connects TRBV7-9 to TRBJ2-7, with TRBD1 identical over 9 bases. The CDR3 length is 15 residues. CDR1 is SEHNR, CDR2 FQNEAQ, per germline (reference sequence). V dropped 5 bases and J dropped 2; count of bases not matched to a gene: 7. CDR3 residues: CASSPRDRAPYEQYF. CDR3 DNA: TGTGCCAGCAGCCCCCGGGACAGGGCTCCCTACGAGCAGTACTTC. The full variable domain, its missing parts supplied by reference TRBV7-9 and TRBJ2-7, is DTGVSQNPRHKITKRGQNVTFRCDPISEHNRLYWYRQTLGQGPEFLTYFQNEAQLEKSRLLSDRFSAERPKGSFSTLEIQRTEQGDSAMYLCASSPRDRAPYEQYFGPGTRLTVT.

The gene calls are TRBV19 and TRBJ2-1, with 7 bases that match TRBD2. The V gene's germline CDR1 is LNHDA and CDR2 SQIVND (reference sequence). The V segment lost 4 bases and the J segment 0 bases; nucleotides outside the gene matches: 3. This CDR3 is 15 amino acids long. CDR3 protein: CASSTRTSSYNEQFF. The CDR3 DNA sequence: TGTGCCAGTAGTACCCGGACTAGCTCCTACAATGAGCAGTTCTTC.

Worth noting for this clone: This specimen includes other DNA sequences encoding the same CDR3. The chain links TRBV6-5 to TRBJ2-7, with 8 bases matching TRBD1. The J segment lost 0 bases and the V segment lost 0 bases, leaving 4 bases of the junction unmatched. The CDR3 runs 16 residues. Germline values: CDR1 MNHEY, CDR2 SVGAGI. CDR3 DNA sequence: TGTGCCAGCAGTTACTCGACAGGGGAGCACTCCTACGAGCAGTACTTC. It codes for CASSYSTGEHSYEQYF.

The CDR3 region is CASRGVSRISATDTQYF. The CDR3 DNA reads TGCGCCAGCAGGGGCGTGAGTCGAATATCTGCCACAGATACGCAGTATTTT. The chain is built from TRBV4-1 and TRBJ2-3; D gene uncertain. The CDR3 consists of 17 residues. Germline-derived CDR1 and CDR2 are MGHRA and YSYEKL. V was cut by 6 bases and J by 2 bases, with 21 bases left in between.

This clone was seen a single time. The chain links TRBV5-3 to TRBJ1-2; no firm D call. TRBV5-3 is marked as an open reading frame, function uncertain. The CDR3 has 13 amino acids. V was clipped by 0 bases and J by 7 bases, with 10 bases between them. CDR3 coding DNA: TGTGCCAGAAGCTTGGAACGTGCAGGTGGCTACACCTTC. This codes for CARSLERAGGYTF.

V gene TRBV5-1 combines with J gene TRBJ2-7, with TRBD2 identical over 12 bases. V shed 0 bases, J shed 3 bases, and the junction held 10 bases outside the gene matches. Germline CDR1 is SGHRS and CDR2 is YFSETQ. The CDR3 runs to 18 residues. Here the CDR3 reads CASSLVILAGGPHYEQYF. In DNA, the CDR3 is TGCGCCAGCAGCTTGGTAATTCTAGCGGGAGGGCCTCACTACGAGCAGTACTTC.

This sequence joins TRBV5-1 and TRBJ1-1; no reliable D call. CDR3 length: 14 amino acids. V lost 2 bases, J lost 1 base, and 9 bases lay in between. The germline CDR1 and CDR2 sequences are SGHRS and YFSETQ. CDR3 coding DNA: TGCGCCAGCAGCTTCGTCGGGTCGAACACTGAAGCTTTCTTT. Translation gives CASSFVGSNTEAFF.

The chain combines TRBV9 with TRBJ2-7; D is undetermined. V lost 4 bases to trimming and J lost 5 bases, with 13 bases between them. The germline V gene encodes CDR1 SGDLS and CDR2 YYNGEE. The length of the CDR3 is 13 residues. CDR3 region: CASSLDTGDEQYF. CDR3 sequence (DNA): TGTGCCAGCAGCTTGGATACTGGGGACGAGCAGTACTTC.

The V call is TRBV15, the J call TRBJ2-7; tentative D call: TRBD1 (6 bases). Trimming shortened V by 3 bases and J by 4 bases, and 10 bases separated the two germline ends. This CDR3 is built from 13 residues. Germline V gene lookup returns CDR1 LNHNV and CDR2 YYDKDF (reference sequence). This CDR3 is CATSRAQGYEQYF. The CDR3 nucleotides read TGTGCCACCAGCAGGGCCCAGGGGTACGAGCAGTACTTC.

The chain recombines TRBV11-2 with TRBJ2-3, with 7 bases aligning to TRBD2. The CDR3 runs to 16 residues. Germline V gives CDR1 SGHAT, CDR2 FQNNGV. The ends lost 2 bases at V and 3 bases at J; junction bases unmatched: 8. The CDR3 DNA reads as TGTGCCAGCAGCTTAATGGCCGGGGGGAGGACAGATACGCAGTATTTT. It specifies CASSLMAGGRTDTQYF.

The chain has TRBV7-6 and TRBJ1-1; D is ambiguous. V gave up 4 bases and J gave up 6 bases, with 15 bases separating them. CDR1 is SGHVS, CDR2 FNYEAQ, per germline. This CDR3 is 14 amino acids long. CDR3 DNA: TGTGCCAGCAGCTCCGGGCTCTCGGTCTCTGAAGCTTTCTTT. Translated: CASSSGLSVSEAFF.

The rearrangement joins TRBV19 to TRBJ2-7, with 10 bases matching TRBD2. The CDR3 length is 17 residues. The trim removed 0 bases at V and 2 bases at J, leaving 7 bases unmatched. CDR1 and CDR2 (germline): LNHDA, SQIVND (reference sequence). DNA for the CDR3: TGTGCCAGTAGTATAGATCTATGGACTAGCGGAGCCTACGAGCAGTACTTC. Protein: CASSIDLWTSGAYEQYF.

This rearrangement joins TRBV2 to TRBJ2-1, with a tentative D call TRBD2 (6 bases). Germline V gene lookup returns CDR1 SNHLY and CDR2 FYNNEI. The CDR3 totals 14 residues. The V gene lost 3 bases and the J gene lost 5 bases, with 11 bases spanning the gap. In nucleotides, the CDR3 is TGTGCCAGCAGTGATGGGACTTATAACAATGAGCAGTTCTTC. Its translation: CASSDGTYNNEQFF.

This chain links TRBV30 with TRBJ2-5; D not resolved. V was clipped by 0 bases and J by 5 bases, with 7 bases between them. There are 12 residues in the CDR3. Germline V gene lookup returns CDR1 GTSNPN and CDR2 SVGIG (reference sequence). CDR3 amino acids: CAWSVLMETQYF. CDR3 DNA: TGTGCCTGGAGTGTATTGATGGAGACCCAGTACTTC.

This clone was recorded only once. The chain has TRBV14 and TRBJ2-1; 8 positions match TRBD2. This CDR3 is built from 18 residues. With V trimmed by 5 bases and J by 8 bases, 20 bases remained unmatched. From germline, CDR1 is SGHDN and CDR2 FVKESK. Here the CDR3 DNA reads TGTGCCAGCAGCACGGGGATGACGGGAGGGCCTCTTGCATATGAGCAGTTCTTC. It is translated as CASSTGMTGGPLAYEQFF.

This clone was detected only a few times. The rearrangement links TRBV9 to TRBJ2-7; 8 bases fit TRBD1. Germline values: CDR1 SGDLS, CDR2 YYNGEE. The trim removed 2 bases at V and 5 bases at J, leaving 15 bases unmatched. The CDR3 runs to 17 residues. DNA of the CDR3: TGTGCCAGCAGCGTGGCCACTAGGGCAGGGGGCTTCGACGAGCAGTACTTC. This encodes CASSVATRAGGFDEQYF. The full variable domain, rest sourced from reference TRBV9 and TRBJ2-7, is DSGVTQTPKHLITATGQRVTLRCSPRSGDLSVYWYQQSLDQGLQFLIQYYNGEERAKGNILERFSAQQFPDLHSELNLSSLELGDSALYFCASSVATRAGGFDEQYFGPGTRLTVT.

The V call is TRBV5-1, the J call TRBJ2-4; the D gene is possibly TRBD2 (8 bases). With 7 bases removed from V and 8 bases from J, the gap between germline ends came to 19 bases. This CDR3 has 14 residues. Germline-derived CDR1 and CDR2 are SGHRS and YFSETQ. CDR3 coding DNA: TGCGCCAGCTCCTCGGGAGGGACAGAGGACATTCAGTACTTC. It is translated as CASSSGGTEDIQYF.

This chain links TRBV6-5 with TRBJ2-1; possible D gene TRBD1, 5 bases. This CDR3 is 15 amino acids long. Germline lookup yields CDR1 MNHEY and CDR2 SVGAGI. The germline V and J ends were trimmed by 6 bases and 0 bases, with 12 bases remaining between them. The CDR3 here is CASSLFRVSYNEQFF. DNA of the CDR3: TGTGCCAGCAGCCTTTTCAGGGTCTCCTACAATGAGCAGTTCTTC.

The chain is built from TRBV4-3 and TRBJ1-5; D uncertain. The CDR3 consists of 13 residues. Germline V CDR1 and CDR2: LGHNA, YSLEER. V lost 0 bases to trimming and J lost 5 bases, with 5 bases between them. The CDR3 here is CASSQERDQPQHF. CDR3 nucleotide sequence: TGCGCCAGCAGCCAAGAGCGAGATCAGCCCCAGCATTTT.

This chain uses TRBV5-4 with TRBJ2-1; TRBD2 matches 12 bases. The CDR3 has 19 residues. Germline CDR1 is SGHNT and CDR2 is YYREEE (reference sequence). The V gene end was trimmed by 4 bases and the J gene end by 4 bases; junction bases not matched to a gene: 15. CDR3 loop: CASSDGRLAGDLRYNEQFF. The DNA for the CDR3 is TGTGCCAGCAGCGACGGGAGACTAGCGGGAGACCTAAGGTACAATGAGCAGTTCTTC.

This chain uses TRBV9 with TRBJ2-7; TRBD2 might be the D (5 bases). The CDR3 is 14 amino acids. Per germline, CDR1 SGDLS and CDR2 YYNGEE. The V end lost 0 bases, the J end lost 5 bases, and 12 bases lay between the germline ends. The CDR3 nucleotides are TGTGCCAGCAGCGTAGGAGGGCGTCCCGACGAGCAGTACTTC. As protein: CASSVGGRPDEQYF.

This chain uses TRBV6-1 with TRBJ2-5, with D maybe TRBD2 (5 bases). Trimming took 6 bases from V and 5 from J, leaving 13 bases between them. The CDR3 is made up of 13 amino acids. Germline V gives CDR1 MNHNS, CDR2 SASEGT. The CDR3 nucleotides read TGTGCCAGCAGGGGAGTGAGTATGGAGACCCAGTACTTC. This gives the protein CASRGVSMETQYF.

This rearrangement joins TRBV27 to TRBJ2-6; 7 bases line up with TRBD1. Per the germline V gene, CDR1 is MNHEY and CDR2 is SMNVEV (reference sequence). The trim removed 6 bases at V and 0 bases at J, leaving 5 bases unmatched. This CDR3 has 16 residues. The CDR3 bases are TGTGCCAGCAGGGACAGGCCATACTCTGGGGCCAACGTCCTGACTTTC. Protein product: CASRDRPYSGANVLTF. Variable domain in full (rest from reference TRBV27 and TRBJ2-6): EAQVTQNPRYLITVTGKKLTVTCSQNMNHEYMSWYRQDPGLGLRQIYYSMNVEVTDKGDVPEGYKVSRKEKRNFPLILESPSPNQTSLYFCASRDRPYSGANVLTFGAGSRLTVL.

This sequence joins TRBV15 and TRBJ2-3; D is unclear. CDR3 length: 15 amino acids. V lost 4 bases, J lost 2 bases, and 13 bases lay in between. CDR1 and CDR2 (germline): LNHNV, YYDKDF (reference sequence). For the CDR3, the DNA is TGTGCCACCAGCAAAGACTTAACTATCACAGATACGCAGTATTTT. Protein: CATSKDLTITDTQYF.

The rearrangement uses TRBV29-1 and TRBJ1-3, with D unresolved. The CDR3 extends over 12 amino acids. CDR1 is SQVTM, CDR2 ANQGSEA, per germline. V lost 6 bases, J lost 3 bases, and 9 bases lay in between. For the CDR3, the DNA is TGCAGCGTGCCAGGAGTTGGAAACACCATATATTTT. Amino acid sequence: CSVPGVGNTIYF.

The chain uses TRBV9 and TRBJ1-3; D is perhaps TRBD1 (5 bases). CDR3 length: 16 residues. Trimming took 2 bases from V and 4 from J, leaving 16 bases between them. The V gene's germline CDR1 is SGDLS and CDR2 YYNGEE. The DNA of the CDR3 is TGTGCCAGCAGCGTCGGGACGCACGGCGAAGGAAACACCATATATTTT. This sequence encodes CASSVGTHGEGNTIYF.

This clone has only a few counts. This CDR3 is also generated by other DNA sequences in the sample. This chain uses TRBV27 with TRBJ2-1, with a possible D match to TRBD2 (5 bases). Germline CDR1 and CDR2: MNHEY and SMNVEV (reference sequence). V was pared by 2 bases and J by 1 base, with 6 bases between. The CDR3 length is 14 residues. The DNA for the CDR3 is TGTGCCAGCAGTTTAGCGGGTTCCTACAATGAGCAGTTCTTC. Translating it yields CASSLAGSYNEQFF.

J is TRBJ1-2 and V is TRBV11-2; D possibly corresponds to TRBD1 (6 bases). V gave up 5 bases and J gave up 6 bases, with 19 bases separating them. This CDR3 has 15 amino acids. Germline V CDR1 and CDR2: SGHAT, FQNNGV. CDR3 in DNA: TGTGCCAGCAGCAGAGGACAGTCGGATGTAAATGGCTACACCTTC. This sequence encodes CASSRGQSDVNGYTF.

As for this clone: Other DNA sequences from this sample encode an identical CDR3 as well. The chain employs TRBV7-9 and TRBJ1-1; D perhaps matches TRBD1 (5 bases). V lost 5 bases, J lost 1 base, and 8 bases lay in between. The CDR3 runs 13 residues. Germline CDR1 reads SEHNR; CDR2 reads FQNEAQ (reference sequence). The CDR3, as DNA: TGTGCCAGCAGCAGCACAGGGAACACTGAAGCTTTCTTT. It translates to CASSSTGNTEAFF.

The chain recombines TRBV5-4 with TRBJ1-4; D gene uncertain. V was pared by 6 bases and J by 0 bases, with 6 bases between. The CDR3 contains 13 residues. CDR1 is SGHNT, CDR2 YYREEE, per germline (reference sequence). Here the CDR3 reads CASTSATNEKLFF. Written as DNA, the CDR3 is TGTGCCAGCACCTCTGCAACTAATGAAAAACTGTTTTTT.

This chain uses TRBV11-2 with TRBJ1-2, with 8 bases aligning to TRBD1. With 5 bases clipped from V and 4 bases from J, the junction kept 21 bases outside the gene matches. Germline CDR1 SGHAT, CDR2 FQNNGV. The CDR3 length is 19 residues. CDR3: CASSPSAGTGLRAIYGYTF. CDR3 in DNA: TGTGCCAGCAGCCCCTCGGCGGGGACAGGACTAAGGGCAATCTATGGCTACACCTTC.